This TCR beta chain was retrieved from a study of cytomegalovirus exposure and HLA in healthy donors (dated by TCRdb to the late 2010s). With respect to the entire study: According to an earlier analysis of 550 to 750 of the donors, about 170 million T cells yielded 90 million to 140 million unique TCR beta sequences and 276 Gb of sequence data. Around 330 gigabases of sequencing data and approximately 91 million unique TCR sequences made up an early release that covered several hundred HLA-typed donors. Of the approximately 400 genotyped donors, less than 90% were placed in the genetic ancestry cluster associated with self-reported Caucasian donors. The aim of the study was to test whether cataloging public T cell receptors could identify signatures of past pathogen exposure. The study profiled the T cell repertoires of 550 to 700 subjects by immunosequencing and related them to cytomegalovirus serostatus. Besides the first cohort of under 700 subjects, a separate validation cohort made up of 120 different subjects was used. To predict cytomegalovirus infection status, the study brought together high-throughput TCR immunosequencing, statistical association of individual TCRs with disease status, and machine learning. In a later analysis, previously published TCR beta repertoires from 550 to 750 donors were re-analyzed and high-resolution HLA genotyping was added so that TCR occurrence patterns could be studied. Rather than drawing on any new phenotypic data, the later analysis identified candidate immune exposures from TCR beta sequences and the way those sequences occurred across donors. An earlier analysis of fewer than 750 of the donors used high-throughput TCR beta sequencing to judge whether each TCR beta V gene segment behaved as functional or pseudogenic. Donor age, sex, ethnicity and CMV serostatus were collected together with the repertoire data. A later genetic analysis took genome-wide SNP genotypes for about 60% of the roughly 670 donors and used that subset as a discovery cohort. Every discovery cohort repertoire had been produced on one sequencing platform. HLA typing covered class I and class II loci at four-digit resolution. The number of typed donors differed by locus: roughly 620-630 for A, B, C, DRB1 and DQB1; some 500 for DQA1; fewer than 610 for DPA1; and some 470 for DPB1. A handful of DR-DQ haplotypes were handled as single units for association and clustering because linkage in the cohort was strong. Among some 400 genotyped donors of the cohort, an average of about 240,000 unique TCR beta nucleotide sequences was sequenced per donor, of which about 18% were non-productive. What the research found in general, with its limitations: According to a later analysis, parvovirus B19, influenza, CMV and Epstein-Barr virus appeared linked to several top co-occurrence clusters. According to a later genetic analysis, donors in an Asian-associated ancestry cluster had fewer N-insertions in productive TCRs than the roughly 670-donor mean. In vitro tests confirmed that a few of the cytomegalovirus-associated TCR beta chains recognize cytomegalovirus antigens. A further reported finding was that TCR beta sequences accurately predicted the HLA-A and HLA-B alleles for most subjects in the first cohort. A later analysis found that HLA-associated TCR beta chains were more clonally expanded and had lower generation probabilities than equally common non-associated chains. In a later genetic analysis, a missense DCLRE1C variant was associated with V-gene and J-gene trimming of TCR beta chains, and the association was replicated in an independent cohort. Cytomegalovirus status was reported to be diagnosed by the classifier with high specificity and sensitivity in both the original and validation cohorts. When HLA alleles, especially DR and DQ, strongly co-occurred, attributing TCR associations to individual alleles was difficult. According to a later analysis, TCR association rates differed among HLA loci, with DRB1 alleles showing the most associated TCRs and HLA-C alleles showing the fewest. In a later analysis, over 15,000 TCR beta sequences were associated with specific HLA alleles at a false discovery rate of 0.05. Correlated functional status among segregating V segments might be attributable to linkage disequilibrium, but an unknown experimental factor could not be ruled out. This cohort had only TCR beta chains sequenced, and the lack of alpha or paired-chain data limited which features could be detected. Because counts were too low, about 18 rarely observed V segments, including chromosome 9 orphons, were left out of the earlier analysis of approximately 580 of the donors. Presence/absence analyses assumed roughly uniform sequencing depth across donors, an assumption that may not hold. A total of 164 TCR beta chains were listed by the study as associated with cytomegalovirus. A cluster of highly shared sequence variants was judged likely to be a technical artifact of the sequencing pipeline. In a later analysis, most CMV-associated TCR beta chains were found to appear HLA-restricted, with HLA associations seemingly driven largely by CMV exposure. Because HLA typing was missing for some donors at each locus, association tests included only the typed subset. Immune exposure information for the cohort was limited to CMV serostatus. Across donors, most TCR sequences were observed very rarely, whereas some public TCRs were present in many individuals. Broadly in line with IMGT annotations, most TCR beta V segments showed up in productive rearrangements about 90% or about 30% of the time in an earlier analysis of around 600 of the donors. The authors suggested that the approach could potentially be generalized to other disease states and immunological phenotypes.

A remark on this clone: Its cognate antigen has yet to be identified. Base qualities are not provided; no much larger clone lies one nucleotide away.

In total, about 650 healthy bone marrow donors made up the cohort. Cohort members were all nominally healthy when sampled, although unrecorded immune exposures were likely present. The donor tested CMV seropositive, placing the donor among the 290 or so seropositive members of the cohort. Every donor gave a peripheral blood sample, and the peripheral blood mononuclear cells from that sample were used for TCR beta sequencing. The Qiagen DNeasy Blood Extraction Kit was used to extract genomic DNA from the blood cell samples. The library was prepared using the immunoSEQ multiplex PCR assay. A mixture of 60 forward primers for TCR Vbeta segments and 13 reverse primers for TCR Jbeta segments was used in the multiplex PCR. The CDR3 region of rearranged TCR beta genes was amplified from genomic DNA with a multiplex PCR assay. On the Illumina HiSeq System, the amplified TCR beta libraries were sequenced as 87-base-pair reads. As for the original processing: Across the 500 to 850 repertoires, a later analysis counted 78 million or so unique TCR beta chains, roughly 11 million of which were shared by at least two donors. Raw reads were error-corrected and collapsed into unique sequences by a nearest-neighbor algorithm in which closely related sequences were merged to remove PCR and sequencing errors. To assign V, D and J gene segments, CDR3 sequences were aligned to IMGT reference sequences. For a sequence to be retained, at least a six-nucleotide match to both a V gene segment and a J gene segment was required. A rearrangement was called productive if the CDR3 had no stop codons and remained in frame with V and J, and every other rearrangement was called non-productive. Following IMGT convention, CDR3 was defined as the stretch from the second conserved V-encoded cysteine up to the conserved J-encoded phenylalanine. In an earlier analysis of just under 600 of the donors, sequences lacking an unambiguous match to a single V gene segment were excluded. An earlier analysis of almost 600 of the donors classified V segments as functional when productive rearrangements were above 56.7% and as segregating when the standard deviation between donors was above 5%. A statistical classification framework was built for diagnosing cytomegalovirus status from the catalog of TCR beta chain sequences. In a later analysis, TCR nucleotide sequences were compared against IMGT/GENE-DB human TR gene sequences so that V and J genes could be assigned. A later analysis assigned CDR3 sequences and most-parsimonious VDJ recombination scenarios with the TCRdist pipeline. In a later analysis, every TCR beta chain was defined by the combination of its CDR3 amino acid sequence and its V-gene family, and reads without a unique V-gene family were dropped. In a later analysis, some 600 highly shared, low-generation-probability nucleotide sequences were removed to address suspected cross-contamination and a sequencing artifact. In a later analysis, a clonal expansion index was calculated for each public chain from normalized within-repertoire ranks of inferred template counts. Generation probabilities in a later analysis came from a VDJ recombination model fitted to out-of-frame rearrangements, and those results were checked against IGoR. Hypergeometric tests were used in a later analysis to score TCR-TCR, TCR-HLA and TCR-CMV co-occurrence, with a repertoire-size bias correction applied to the TCR pairs. False discovery rates were estimated in a later analysis by permuting HLA or CMV assignments 20 times. In a later analysis, co-occurring TCRs were grouped using DBSCAN, and TCRdist sequence similarity was added for clustering within HLA-allele-positive subsets. Repertoires with fewer than 30,000 or more than 120,000 public chains were left out of co-occurrence clustering, as were five repertoires with anomalous nucleotide sharing. TCRdb re-hosts the immuneACCESS table, in-frame sequences only. Its copies lack some clones; in the studies checked, an unresolved V gene accounts for under half of them, and the cause for the rest is not known. That table is the source of V, J and clone size, and D and trimming were worked out from the DNA. The sample profile shows about 170,000 clones; 78% of them were found once. Jointly, the top ten make up around 3% of the sample.

The sequence was obtained from a woman between 45 and 60 years old in good health and CMV-seropositive. The sample taken for sequencing was PBMCs.

The CDR3 protein: CASPAPPAGQGDFTDTQYF. The DNA reads TGTGCTAGTCCCGCCCCCCCGGCGGGACAGGGCGATTTCACAGATACGCAGTATTTT. The rearranged chain carries TRBV12-5 and TRBJ2-3, with 9 middle bases fitting TRBD1. The CDR3 runs 19 amino acids, cysteine and phenylalanine included. Only the CDR3 part of the read is kept: 57 bases, read in frame from the first base. The V end gives up 8 bases and the J end 2 bases, leaving 20 bases in the junction not matched to a gene. CDR1 is given as LGHNT and CDR2 as FRNRAP, both from the germline V gene.